The clone carrying this T cell receptor beta chain was seen only once. The data originate from a study of blood T cell repertoires in COVID-19. For the study at large: PBMCs, B-cell-depleted T cells, or T cells were the source of the cDNA or gDNA that made up the material.

The authors' processing: Estimation of nucleated cell counts was performed using reference gene primer amplification. Here immunoSEQ multiplex PCR was the method, and the copy in TCRdb shows in-frame clones only, minus some. D and trimming come from the DNA, and the V and J calls and clone size come from that table. The sample has about 140,000 clones; 70% to 90% are singletons. The CDR3 sequence is 15 residues long. Germline CDR1 MNHEY, CDR2 SVGAGI. The ends were cut back, 0 bases at V and 4 bases at J, with 9 bases in the middle. The chain is built from TRBV6-5 and TRBJ1-4; D remains unclear. The sequencing sample was made of peripheral blood. This TCR came from a woman of 80 years or more with acute or convalescent COVID-19. The CDR3, as DNA: TGTGCCAGCAGTTACTCTGCAACCTATAATGAAAAACTGTTTTTT. Translated, it gives CASSYSATYNEKLFF.